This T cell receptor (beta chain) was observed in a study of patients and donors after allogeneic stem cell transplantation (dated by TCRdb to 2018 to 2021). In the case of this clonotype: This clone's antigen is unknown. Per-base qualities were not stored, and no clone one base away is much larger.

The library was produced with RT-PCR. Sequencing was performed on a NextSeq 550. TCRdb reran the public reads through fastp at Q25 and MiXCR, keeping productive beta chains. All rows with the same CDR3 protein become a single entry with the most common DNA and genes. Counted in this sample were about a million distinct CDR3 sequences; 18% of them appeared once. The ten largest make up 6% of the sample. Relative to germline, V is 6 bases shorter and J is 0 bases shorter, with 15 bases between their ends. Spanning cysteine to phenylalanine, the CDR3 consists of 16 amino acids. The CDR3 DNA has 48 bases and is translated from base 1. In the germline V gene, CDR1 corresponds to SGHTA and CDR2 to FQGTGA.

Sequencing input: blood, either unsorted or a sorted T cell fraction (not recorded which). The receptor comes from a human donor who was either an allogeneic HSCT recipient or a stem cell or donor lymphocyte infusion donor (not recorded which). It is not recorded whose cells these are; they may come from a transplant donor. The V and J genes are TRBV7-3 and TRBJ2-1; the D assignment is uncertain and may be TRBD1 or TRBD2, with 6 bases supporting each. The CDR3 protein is CASSLRGAGSYNEQFF. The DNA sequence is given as TGTGCCAGCAGTCTAAGGGGGGCTGGCTCCTACAATGAGCAGTTCTTC.